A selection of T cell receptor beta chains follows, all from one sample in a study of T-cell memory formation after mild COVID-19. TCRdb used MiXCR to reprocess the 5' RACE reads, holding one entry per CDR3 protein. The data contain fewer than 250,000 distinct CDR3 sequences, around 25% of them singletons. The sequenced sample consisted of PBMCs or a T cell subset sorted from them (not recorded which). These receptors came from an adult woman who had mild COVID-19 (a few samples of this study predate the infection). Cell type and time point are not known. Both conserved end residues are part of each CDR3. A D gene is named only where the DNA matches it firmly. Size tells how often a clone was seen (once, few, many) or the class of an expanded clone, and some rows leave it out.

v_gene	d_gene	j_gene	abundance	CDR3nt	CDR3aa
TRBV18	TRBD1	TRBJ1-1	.	TGTGCCAGCTCACAGGACAGGAAGAACACTGAAGCTTTCTTT	CASSQDRKNTEAFF
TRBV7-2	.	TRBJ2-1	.	TGTGCCTCCGCTATTGGGACTTCCTACAATGAGCAGTTCTTC	CASAIGTSYNEQFF
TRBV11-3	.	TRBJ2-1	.	TGTGCCAGCAGCTTACCAAGCTACAATGAGCAGTTCTTC	CASSLPSYNEQFF
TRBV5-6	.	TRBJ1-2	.	TGTGCCAGCAGCTCCACCGACAGGATCCATGGCTACACCTTC	CASSSTDRIHGYTF
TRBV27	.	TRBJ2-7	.	TGTGCCAGCAGTTTATCCCCCGGCGGGCAGGGAAACTCCTACGAGCAGTACTTC	CASSLSPGGQGNSYEQYF
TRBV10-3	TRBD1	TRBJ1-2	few	TGTGCCATCAGGCCGGGACAGGGGGGTGGCTATGGCTACACCTTC	CAIRPGQGGGYGYTF
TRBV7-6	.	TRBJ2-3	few	TGTGCCAGCAGCCGCAGAATCCTAGATACGCAGTATTTT	CASSRRILDTQYF
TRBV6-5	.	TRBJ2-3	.	TGTGCCAGCAGTTACTATCGGGGTAGCACAGATACGCAGTATTTT	CASSYYRGSTDTQYF
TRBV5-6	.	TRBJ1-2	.	TGTGCCAGCAGCCAGGAGGGCAGGGGCTATGGCTACACCTTC	CASSQEGRGYGYTF
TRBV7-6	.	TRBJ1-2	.	TGTGCCAGCAGCTTACCAGGGGATGGCTACACCTTC	CASSLPGDGYTF
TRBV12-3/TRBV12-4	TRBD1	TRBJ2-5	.	TGTGCCAGCAGTTCCGACAGGGCGGAGACCCAGTACTTC	CASSSDRAETQYF
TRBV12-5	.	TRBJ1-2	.	TGTGCTAGTAGGTGGGGACAAGGATACTATGGCTACACCTTC	CASRWGQGYYGYTF
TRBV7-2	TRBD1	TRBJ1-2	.	TGTGCCAGCAGCTTACAGGTGACAGGGATCGGCTACACCTTC	CASSLQVTGIGYTF
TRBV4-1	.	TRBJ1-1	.	TGCGCCAGCAGCCAATACAGAGGAAGGTTGGACACTGAAGCTTTCTTT	CASSQYRGRLDTEAFF
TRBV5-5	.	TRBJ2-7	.	TGTGCCAGCAGTCGTCAATTCGCCGGGCCTTACGAGCAGTACTTC	CASSRQFAGPYEQYF
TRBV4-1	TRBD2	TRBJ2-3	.	TGCGCCAGCAGAGCGGGACTAGCGGCCCCGGGTACGCAGTATTTT	CASRAGLAAPGTQYF
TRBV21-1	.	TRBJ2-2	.	TGTGCCAGCAGCAAATGGACTAGCGGGAGGCCCACCGGGGAGCTGTTTTTT	CASSKWTSGRPTGELFF
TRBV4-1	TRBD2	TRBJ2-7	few	TGCGCCAGCAGCCAGGAACTAGCGGGGGGGATCTACGAGCAGTACTTC	CASSQELAGGIYEQYF
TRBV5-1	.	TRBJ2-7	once	TGCGCCAGCAGCTTGGAGGGCAGCCCTTACGAGCAGTACTTC	CASSLEGSPYEQYF
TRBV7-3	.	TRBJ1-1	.	TGTGCCAGCAGCTTAAATAACAACGTGAACACTGAAGCTTTCTTT	CASSLNNNVNTEAFF
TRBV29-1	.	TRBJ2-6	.	TGCAGCGTTTGCCGGTCTGGGGCCAACGTCCTGACTTTC	CSVCRSGANVLTF
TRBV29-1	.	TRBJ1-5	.	TGCAGCGTAGCCTCAGGTAATCAGCCCCAGCATTTT	CSVASGNQPQHF
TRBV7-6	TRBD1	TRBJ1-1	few	TGTGCCAGCAGCGCCAGACAGGGGAACACTGAAGCTTTCTTT	CASSARQGNTEAFF
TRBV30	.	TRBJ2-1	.	TGTGCCTGGAGTCGTGGTCTTGAGCAGTTCTTC	CAWSRGLEQFF
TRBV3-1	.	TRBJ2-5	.	TGTGCCAGCAGCCAAGGAGTCCGGCTAGCGTACCAAGAGACCCAGTACTTC	CASSQGVRLAYQETQYF